The 5 T cell receptor beta chains presented below share a single source sample, sequenced in a study of identical twins. TCRdb itself ran the 5' RACE reads through MiXCR, one entry per CDR3 protein. Among about 550,000 distinct CDR3 sequences listed, more than 20% were seen once. Another study also made use of these data, one on yellow fever vaccine responses in identical twins.

Sequencing was done on a sample of CD4+ T cells sorted from blood. Every receptor here comes from a woman under 30 in good health.

The chain recombines TRBV12-3 or TRBV12-4 with TRBJ1-2; D remains unclear. V was clipped by 3 bases and J by 4 bases, with 0 bases between them. This CDR3 region has 10 residues. CDR3 sequence: CASSFYGYTF. DNA for the CDR3: TGTGCCAGCAGTTTCTATGGCTACACCTTC.

This clonotype has more than one count but fewer than ten. V and J are TRBV5-1 and TRBJ2-5; D may be TRBD1 or TRBD2 (5 bases each). Trimming removed 4 bases at V and 6 bases at J, with 16 bases between. The CDR3 consists of 14 residues. Germline V gene sequence: CDR1 SGHRS, CDR2 YFSETQ. The CDR3 DNA follows: TGCGCCAGCAGCCTAGGGACGTTTGGGAAGACCCAGTACTTC. As protein: CASSLGTFGKTQYF.

The chain links TRBV11-1 to TRBJ2-1, with 9 bases aligning to TRBD1. This CDR3 is 18 amino acids long. Trimming took 5 bases from V and 2 from J; bases not matched to a gene: 13. CDR1 and CDR2 (germline): SGHAT, FQDESV (reference sequence). The CDR3 coding sequence is TGTGCCAGCAGCCATCTTCCGGGACAGGGATTTCCCTACAATGAGCAGTTCTTC. Translating gives CASSHLPGQGFPYNEQFF. The full variable domain, with the rest looked up from reference TRBV11-1 and TRBJ2-1, is EAEVAQSPRYKITEKSQAVAFWCDPISGHATLYWYRQILGQGPELLVQFQDESVVDDSQLPKDRFSAERLKGVDSTLKIQPAELGDSAMYLCASSHLPGQGFPYNEQFFGPGTRLTVL.

The table lists this clonotype with a few counts. The chain carries TRBV28 and TRBJ2-3; 9 nucleotides align to TRBD2. The germline gives CDR1 MDHEN, CDR2 SYDVKM. Losses at the gene ends were 3 bases for V and 4 bases for J; bases not matched to a gene: 14. This CDR3 has 18 residues. The DNA of the CDR3 is TGTGCCAGCAGTTTGGTGCTAGCGGGAAGAATTAGCGCAGATACGCAGTATTTT. It specifies CASSLVLAGRISADTQYF.

This clonotype was counted a few times. This chain uses TRBV7-9 with TRBJ2-6; maybe TRBD2 (5 bases). V was pared by 5 bases and J by 4 bases, with 9 bases between. The CDR3 covers 14 residues. Germline loops: CDR1 SEHNR, CDR2 FQNEAQ (reference sequence). DNA of the CDR3: TGTGCCAGCAGCCAAGCGGCCGGGGCCAACGTCCTGACTTTC. Protein: CASSQAAGANVLTF.